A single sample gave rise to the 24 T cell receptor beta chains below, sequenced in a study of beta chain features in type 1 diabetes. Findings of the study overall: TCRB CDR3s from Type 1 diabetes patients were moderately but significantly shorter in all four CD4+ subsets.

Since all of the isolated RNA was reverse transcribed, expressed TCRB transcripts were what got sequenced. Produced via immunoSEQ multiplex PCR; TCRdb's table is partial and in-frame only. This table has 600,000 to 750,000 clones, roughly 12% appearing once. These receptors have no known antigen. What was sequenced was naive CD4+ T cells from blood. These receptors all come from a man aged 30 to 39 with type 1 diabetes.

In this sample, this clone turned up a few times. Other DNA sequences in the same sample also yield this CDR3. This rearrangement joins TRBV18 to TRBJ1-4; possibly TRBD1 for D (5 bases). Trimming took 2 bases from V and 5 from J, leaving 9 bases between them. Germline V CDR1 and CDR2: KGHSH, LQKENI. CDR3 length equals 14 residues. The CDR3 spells CASSPGATNEKLFF. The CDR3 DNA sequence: TGTGCCAGCTCACCAGGGGCCACGAATGAAAAACTGTTTTTT. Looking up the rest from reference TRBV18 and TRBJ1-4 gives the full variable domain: NAGVMQNPRHLVRRRGQEARLRCSPMKGHSHVYWYRQLPEEGLKFMVYLQKENIIDESGMPKERFSAEFPKEGPSILRIQQVVRGDSAAYFCASSPGATNEKLFFGSGTQLSVL.

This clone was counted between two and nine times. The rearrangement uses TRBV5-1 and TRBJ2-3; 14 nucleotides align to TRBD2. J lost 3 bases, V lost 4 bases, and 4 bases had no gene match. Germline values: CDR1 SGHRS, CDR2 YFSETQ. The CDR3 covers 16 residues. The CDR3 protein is CASSGGTSGGTDTQYF. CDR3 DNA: TGCGCCAGCAGCGGCGGGACTAGCGGGGGTACAGATACGCAGTATTTT.

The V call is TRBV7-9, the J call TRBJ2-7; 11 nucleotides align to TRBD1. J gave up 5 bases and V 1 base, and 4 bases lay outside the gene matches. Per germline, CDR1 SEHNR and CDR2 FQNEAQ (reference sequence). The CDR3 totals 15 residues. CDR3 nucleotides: TGTGCCAGCAGCTTAGGCCGGACAGGGGGCGACGAGCAGTACTTC. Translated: CASSLGRTGGDEQYF. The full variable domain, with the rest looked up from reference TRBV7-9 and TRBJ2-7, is DTGVSQNPRHKITKRGQNVTFRCDPISEHNRLYWYRQTLGQGPEFLTYFQNEAQLEKSRLLSDRFSAERPKGSFSTLEIQRTEQGDSAMYLCASSLGRTGGDEQYFGPGTRLTVT.

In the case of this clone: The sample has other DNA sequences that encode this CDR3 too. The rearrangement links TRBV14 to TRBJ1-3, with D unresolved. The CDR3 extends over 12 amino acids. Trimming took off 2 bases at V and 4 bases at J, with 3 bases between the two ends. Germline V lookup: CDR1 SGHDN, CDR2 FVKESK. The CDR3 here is CASSQSGNTIYF. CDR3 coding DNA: TGTGCCAGCAGCCAATCGGGAAACACCATATATTTT.

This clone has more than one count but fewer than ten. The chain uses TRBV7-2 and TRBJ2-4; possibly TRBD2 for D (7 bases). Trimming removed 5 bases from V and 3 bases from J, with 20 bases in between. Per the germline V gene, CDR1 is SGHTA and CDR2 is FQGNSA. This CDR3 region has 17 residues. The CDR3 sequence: CASSALVGGGGKNIQYF. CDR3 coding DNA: TGTGCCAGCAGCGCCCTAGTTGGGGGCGGGGGCAAAAACATTCAGTACTTC.

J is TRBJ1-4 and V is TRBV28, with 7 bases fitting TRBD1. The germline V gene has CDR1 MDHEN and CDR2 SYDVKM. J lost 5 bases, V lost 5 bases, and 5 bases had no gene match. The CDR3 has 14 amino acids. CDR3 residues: CASSPGQENEKLFF. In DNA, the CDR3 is TGTGCCAGCAGTCCCGGACAGGAAAATGAAAAACTGTTTTTT.

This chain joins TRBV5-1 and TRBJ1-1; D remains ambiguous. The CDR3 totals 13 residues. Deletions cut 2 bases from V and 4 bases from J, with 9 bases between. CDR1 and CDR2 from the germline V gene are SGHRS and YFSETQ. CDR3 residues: CASSLNWATEAFF. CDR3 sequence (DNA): TGCGCCAGCAGCTTAAATTGGGCCACTGAAGCTTTCTTT.

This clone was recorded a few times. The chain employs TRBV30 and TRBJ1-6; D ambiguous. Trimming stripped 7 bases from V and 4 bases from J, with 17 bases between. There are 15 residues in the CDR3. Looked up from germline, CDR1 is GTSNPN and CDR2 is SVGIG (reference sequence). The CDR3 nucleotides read TGTGCCTCAAGGCGCCCTGCCGGGTATAATTCACCCCTCCACTTT. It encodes CASRRPAGYNSPLHF.

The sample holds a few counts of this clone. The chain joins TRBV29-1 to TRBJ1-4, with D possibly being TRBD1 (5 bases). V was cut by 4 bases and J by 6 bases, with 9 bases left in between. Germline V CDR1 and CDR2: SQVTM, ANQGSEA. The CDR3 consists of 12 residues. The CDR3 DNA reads TGCAGCGTTGCGGGGGGAGATGAAAAACTGTTTTTT. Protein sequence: CSVAGGDEKLFF.

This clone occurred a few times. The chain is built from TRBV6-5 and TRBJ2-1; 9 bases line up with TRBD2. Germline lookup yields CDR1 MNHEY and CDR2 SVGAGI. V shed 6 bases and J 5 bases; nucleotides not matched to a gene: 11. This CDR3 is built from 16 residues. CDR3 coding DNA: TGTGCCAGCAGCTACCGCGGGGGGGCCGCGAACAATGAGCAGTTCTTC. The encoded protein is CASSYRGGAANNEQFF.

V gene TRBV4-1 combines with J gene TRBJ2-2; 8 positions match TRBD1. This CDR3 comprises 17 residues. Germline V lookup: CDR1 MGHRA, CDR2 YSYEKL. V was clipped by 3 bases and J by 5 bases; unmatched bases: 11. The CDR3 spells CASSQGGRTGRTGELFF. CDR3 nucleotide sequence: TGCGCCAGCAGCCAGGGGGGTCGGACAGGGAGGACCGGGGAGCTGTTTTTT.

CDR3 amino acids: CASTREYEQYF. The CDR3, as DNA: TGTGCCAGCACTAGAGAATACGAGCAGTACTTC. The genes are TRBV6-1 and TRBJ2-7; D is undetermined. V lost 7 bases and J 4 bases, leaving 8 bases between the germline ends. This CDR3 spans 11 amino acids. Looked up from germline, CDR1 is MNHNS and CDR2 is SASEGT.

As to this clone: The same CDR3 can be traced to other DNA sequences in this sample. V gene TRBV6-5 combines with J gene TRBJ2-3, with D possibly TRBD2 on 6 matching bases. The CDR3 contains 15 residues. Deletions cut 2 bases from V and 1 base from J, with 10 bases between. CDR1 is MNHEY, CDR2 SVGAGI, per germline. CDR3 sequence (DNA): TGTGCCAGCAGTTACGGCGGGGCACGCACAGATACGCAGTATTTT. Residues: CASSYGGARTDTQYF.

The CDR3 reads CASSPPGLAGEETQYF. In DNA, the CDR3 is TGTGCCAGCTCACCACCGGGCCTAGCAGGCGAGGAGACCCAGTACTTC. This chain connects TRBV18 to TRBJ2-5; a possible D gene is TRBD2 (5 bases). The V gene lost 0 bases and the J gene lost 5 bases, with 16 bases spanning the gap. Germline assignment: CDR1 KGHSH and CDR2 LQKENI. This CDR3 contains 16 residues.

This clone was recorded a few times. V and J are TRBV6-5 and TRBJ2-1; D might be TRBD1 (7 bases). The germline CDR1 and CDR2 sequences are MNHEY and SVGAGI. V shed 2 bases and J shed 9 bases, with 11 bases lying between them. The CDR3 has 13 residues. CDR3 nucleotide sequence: TGTGCCAGCAGTTACCGACAGGGAGGTGAGCAGTTCTTC. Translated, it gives CASSYRQGGEQFF.

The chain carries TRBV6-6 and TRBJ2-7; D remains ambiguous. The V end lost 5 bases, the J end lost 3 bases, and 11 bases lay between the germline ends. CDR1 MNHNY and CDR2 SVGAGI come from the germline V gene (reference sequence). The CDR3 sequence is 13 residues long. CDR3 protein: CASSGQAHYEQYF. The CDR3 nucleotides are TGTGCCAGCAGTGGCCAGGCCCACTACGAGCAGTACTTC.

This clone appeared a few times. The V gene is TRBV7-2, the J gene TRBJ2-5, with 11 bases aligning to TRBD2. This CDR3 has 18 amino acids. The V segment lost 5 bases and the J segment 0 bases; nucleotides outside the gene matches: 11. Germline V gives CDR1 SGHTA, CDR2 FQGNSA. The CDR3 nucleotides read TGTGCCAGCAGCCAAGCATTAGCGGGGGGGCGCCACCAAGAGACCCAGTACTTC. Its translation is CASSQALAGGRHQETQYF.

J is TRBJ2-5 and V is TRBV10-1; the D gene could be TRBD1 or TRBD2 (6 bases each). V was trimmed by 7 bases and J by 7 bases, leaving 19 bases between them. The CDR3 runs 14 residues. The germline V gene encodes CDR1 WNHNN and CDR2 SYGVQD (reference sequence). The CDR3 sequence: CASTTGPGRGTQYF. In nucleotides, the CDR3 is TGCGCCAGCACCACAGGGCCCGGGCGGGGGACCCAGTACTTC.

CDR3 DNA: TGTGCCTGGAACTCCCGATACAGGGACAGGGATGTGGAGCAGTACTTC. Amino acids: CAWNSRYRDRDVEQYF. The chain uses TRBV30 and TRBJ2-7; the match to TRBD1 covers 9 bases. In germline, CDR1 is GTSNPN, CDR2 SVGIG (reference sequence). The CDR3 sequence is 16 residues long. J was trimmed by 7 bases and V by 4 bases; bases with no gene match: 17.

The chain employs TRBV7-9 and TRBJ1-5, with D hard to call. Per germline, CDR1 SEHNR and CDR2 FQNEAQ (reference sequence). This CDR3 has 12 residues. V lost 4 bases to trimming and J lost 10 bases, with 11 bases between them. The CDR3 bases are TGTGCCAGCAGCTCCGCCCTAGGTCCCCAGCATTTT. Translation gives CASSSALGPQHF.

CDR3 loop: CASSAWAGANVNYGYTF. CDR3 coding DNA: TGTGCCAGCAGCGCATGGGCAGGGGCCAACGTTAACTATGGCTACACCTTC. V and J are TRBV7-2 and TRBJ1-2, with D possibly matching TRBD1 (6 bases). The CDR3 is made up of 17 amino acids. Germline V gene sequence: CDR1 SGHTA, CDR2 FQGNSA. Trimming took off 5 bases at V and 1 base at J, with 20 bases between the two ends.

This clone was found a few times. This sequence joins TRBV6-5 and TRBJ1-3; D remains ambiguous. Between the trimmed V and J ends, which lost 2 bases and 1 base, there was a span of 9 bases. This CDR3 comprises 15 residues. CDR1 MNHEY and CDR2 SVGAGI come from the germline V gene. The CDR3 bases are TGTGCCAGCAGTTACAACGTCGCTTCTGGAAACACCATATATTTT. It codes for CASSYNVASGNTIYF.

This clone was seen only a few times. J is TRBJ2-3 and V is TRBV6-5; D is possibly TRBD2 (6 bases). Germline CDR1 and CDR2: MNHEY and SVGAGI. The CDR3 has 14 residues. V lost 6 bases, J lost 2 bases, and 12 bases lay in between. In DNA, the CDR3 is TGTGCCAGCAGCCGCCGGGACTTCACAGATACGCAGTATTTT. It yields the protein CASSRRDFTDTQYF.

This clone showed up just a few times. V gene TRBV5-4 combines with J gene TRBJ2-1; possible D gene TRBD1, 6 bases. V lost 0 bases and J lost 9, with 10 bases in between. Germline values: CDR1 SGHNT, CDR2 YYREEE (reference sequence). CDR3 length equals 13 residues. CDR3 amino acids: CASSLVGAGEQFF. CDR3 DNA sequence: TGTGCCAGCAGCTTGGTGGGGGCCGGTGAGCAGTTCTTC.